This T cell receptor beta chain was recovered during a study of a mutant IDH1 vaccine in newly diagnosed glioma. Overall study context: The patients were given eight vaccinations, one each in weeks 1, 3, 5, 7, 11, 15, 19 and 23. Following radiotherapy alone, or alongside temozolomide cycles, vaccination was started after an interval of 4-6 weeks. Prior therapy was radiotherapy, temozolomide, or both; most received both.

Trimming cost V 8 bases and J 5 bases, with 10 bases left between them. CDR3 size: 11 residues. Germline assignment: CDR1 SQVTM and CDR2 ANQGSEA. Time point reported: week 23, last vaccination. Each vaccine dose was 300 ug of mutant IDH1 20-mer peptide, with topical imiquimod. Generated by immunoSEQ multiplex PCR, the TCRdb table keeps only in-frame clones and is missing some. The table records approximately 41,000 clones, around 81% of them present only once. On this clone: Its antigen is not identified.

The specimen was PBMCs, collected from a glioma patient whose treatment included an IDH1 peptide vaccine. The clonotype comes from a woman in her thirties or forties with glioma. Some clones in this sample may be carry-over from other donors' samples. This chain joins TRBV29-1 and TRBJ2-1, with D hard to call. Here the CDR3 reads CSSRTNNEQFF. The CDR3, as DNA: TGCAGCTCCCGCACCAACAATGAGCAGTTCTTC.